The rows below give T cell receptor beta chains drawn from one sample of a study of T-cell reconstitution after alpha-beta-depleted transplantation in children. A single record per CDR3 protein comes from TCRdb applying MiXCR to the PCR reads. The data show 170,000 or so distinct CDR3 sequences, more than 6.5% seen once. This specimen was PBMCs from the stem cell graft donor, taken from the stem cell graft. The receptors derive from a human donor who donated a stem cell graft to a child with Wiskott-Aldrich syndrome. The CDR3 runs from the conserved cysteine through the conserved F or W. A D gene is named only where the DNA matches it firmly. Not every row has a clone size; where given, it reads once, few, many or a size class.

j_call d_call clone_size v_call cdr3_nt cdr3_aa
TRBJ1-2 TRBD1 few TRBV5-5 TGTGCCAGCAGCACAAGACAGGGGAACTATGGCTACACCTTC CASSTRQGNYGYTF
TRBJ1-5 - many TRBV6-5 TGTGCCAGCATGCCGGCTTATAGCAATCAGCCCCAGCATTTT CASMPAYSNQPQHF
TRBJ1-1 - - TRBV5-1 TGCGCCAGCAGCTTACCCCATTGGGAGGAGGCGTCTTCGAACACTGAAGCTTTCTTT CASSLPHWEEASSNTEAFF
TRBJ1-4 - many TRBV18 TGTGCCAGCTCACCAACAGGAAACAAAAATGAAAAACTGTTTTTT CASSPTGNKNEKLFF
TRBJ2-5 - many TRBV5-1 TGCGCCAGCAGCGGTGGGACGGCTACTACGAAGACCCAGTACTTC CASSGGTATTKTQYF
TRBJ1-6 - many TRBV20-1 TGCAGTGCTAGTCACGGGGGGGATAATTCACCCCTCCACTTT CSASHGGDNSPLHF
TRBJ2-2 - - TRBV5-5 TGTGCCAGCAGCTTGTCGCCCTACGCCGGGGAGCTGTTTTTT CASSLSPYAGELFF
TRBJ2-7 - few TRBV25-1 TGTGCCAGTCGGATGCACTACGAGCAGTACTTC CASRMHYEQYF
TRBJ2-7 - many TRBV24-1 TGTGCCACCAGTGTGGGGCGGGATACCTACGAGCAGTACTTC CATSVGRDTYEQYF
TRBJ1-1 TRBD1 - TRBV20-1 TGCAGTGCTAACCGGGACAGTAACACTGAAGCTTTCTTT CSANRDSNTEAFF
TRBJ2-5 TRBD2 - TRBV24-1 TGTGCCACCAGTGGACCCGGGACTAGCGGCCCCACGGGGACCCAGTACTTC CATSGPGTSGPTGTQYF
TRBJ2-1 TRBD1 many TRBV10-3 TGTGCCGTCGACAGGGACAATGAGCAGTTCTTC CAVDRDNEQFF
TRBJ2-1 - many TRBV29-1 TGCAGCGTTGTCAAACAAGCTCAAGGGGACAATGAGCAGTTCTTC CSVVKQAQGDNEQFF
TRBJ2-3 TRBD1 many TRBV5-1 TGCGCCAGCGCACAGGGGGCACGCACAGATACGCAGTATTTT CASAQGARTDTQYF
TRBJ1-1 - many TRBV20-1 TGCAGTGCTTTGGGTCCCACTGAAGCTTTCTTT CSALGPTEAFF
TRBJ2-3 - - TRBV28 TGTGCCACCTGTGCCGGGGGCGGCACAGATACGCAGTATTTT CATCAGGGTDTQYF
TRBJ1-4 - many TRBV12-3/TRBV12-4 TGTGCCAGCAGTTTGTCTTCCTCGGGACAAGTCCTTTTT CASSLSSSGQVLF
TRBJ1-2 - many TRBV12-3/TRBV12-4 TGTGCCAGCAGTTCAATCGAGCCGGGTGTGGGCTACACCTTC CASSSIEPGVGYTF
TRBJ2-7 TRBD1 - TRBV20-1 TGCAGTGCTAGTATTGGTGCAGGGGGTTCCTACGAGCAGTACTTC CSASIGAGGSYEQYF
TRBJ1-5 - - TRBV6-2/TRBV6-3 TGTGCCAGCAGTTACTCGGGGGACGAAAAATACCAGCATTTT CASSYSGDEKYQHF
TRBJ2-5 - many TRBV29-1 TGCAGCGTTGAATCCGGGCCAGAGGCCCAGTACTTC CSVESGPEAQYF
TRBJ2-1 - - TRBV19 TGTGCCAGTAGTATAGGGACACATGGTGAGCAGTTCTTC CASSIGTHGEQFF
TRBJ1-1 - many TRBV10-2 TGCGCCAGCAGTGAGCCGTGGACCCTGAACACTGAAGCTTTCTTT CASSEPWTLNTEAFF
TRBJ2-7 TRBD1 many TRBV6-5 TGTGCCAGCAGTTCGGGACAGGGGAGGTACGAGCAGTACTTC CASSSGQGRYEQYF
TRBJ2-2 - many TRBV12-3/TRBV12-4 TGTGCCAGCAGTCCCGAGAGGGTTAAGACTTTTTTTTCCGGGGAGCTGTTTTTT CASSPERVKTFFSGELFF
TRBJ1-2 - many TRBV12-3/TRBV12-4 TGTGCCAGCAGTAAAGACAGGGGCTACACCTTC CASSKDRGYTF
TRBJ2-5 - many TRBV20-1 TGCAGTGCTATCGGCGGAGTTCAAGAGACCCAGTACTTC CSAIGGVQETQYF
TRBJ1-5 - - TRBV20-1 TGCAGTGCTTCACACGAGGTCTATAGCAATCAGCCCCAGCATTTT CSASHEVYSNQPQHF